A single sample is the source of the 16 T cell receptor beta chains below, sequenced in a study of OX40 agonist ivuxolimab in advanced cancers. The data were produced by immunoSEQ multiplex PCR, yet TCRdb's version contains in-frame clones alone and is incomplete. The data hold about 40,000 clones, with approximately 90% observed a single time. The sample consisted of CD4+ or CD8+ T cells sorted from blood, taken in a trial of the OX40 agonist ivuxolimab. These receptors were taken from an adult with an advanced solid tumor such as melanoma, head and neck, liver or kidney cancer.

The J gene is TRBJ1-4, the V gene TRBV6-1, with unresolved D. Trimming removed 8 bases from V and 8 bases from J, with 18 bases in between. This CDR3 contains 14 residues. Germline CDR1 reads MNHNS; CDR2 reads SASEGT. The CDR3: CASGRTQAGEKLFF. Here the CDR3 DNA reads TGTGCCAGCGGTCGGACCCAGGCGGGGGAAAAACTGTTTTTT.

Details on this clone: Germline is not matched at one junction end, which may reflect a read error. The chain combines TRBV15 with TRBJ1-5; TRBD1 might be the D (5 bases). Germline V lookup: CDR1 LNHNV, CDR2 YYDKDF (reference sequence). The length of the CDR3 is 15 residues. This chain's CDR3 is CATSRGAGSSQPQHF. CDR3 nucleotide sequence: TGTGCCACCAGCAGAGGGGCAGGGAGCAGTCAGCCCCAGCATTTT.

A note on this clone: At one boundary the junction diverges from the germline segment, which might be a read error. The V gene is TRBV6-1, the J gene TRBJ1-6; D is possibly TRBD1 (5 bases). This CDR3 is 15 amino acids long. Germline CDR1 is MNHNS and CDR2 is SASEGT. The CDR3: CASSEDSSYNSPLHF. In DNA form, the CDR3 reads TGTGCCAGCAGCGAAGACAGCTCCTATAATTCACCCCTCCACTTT.

The J gene is TRBJ1-2, the V gene TRBV10-3; D uncertain. V was cut by 3 bases and J by 5 bases, with 10 bases left in between. The CDR3 covers 13 residues. Germline CDR1 and CDR2: ENHRY and SYGVKD. The CDR3 region has the DNA TGTGCCATCAGTGATACCGGGAGTTATGGCTACACCTTC. The encoded protein is CAISDTGSYGYTF.

The chain combines TRBV7-9 with TRBJ1-3; D uncertain. Germline V gene data show CDR1 as SEHNR and CDR2 as FQNEAQ (reference sequence). This CDR3 spans 11 amino acids. V lost 5 bases and J 4 bases, leaving 3 bases between the germline ends. CDR3 residues: CASSRGNTIYF. CDR3 sequence (DNA): TGTGCCAGCAGCCGGGGAAACACCATATATTTT.

V gene TRBV7-2 combines with J gene TRBJ2-7; 8 bases align to TRBD1. CDR1 SGHTA and CDR2 FQGNSA come from the germline V gene. The CDR3 is 16 residues long. Germline trimming cut 5 bases from V and 4 bases from J; bases unmatched to any gene: 13. CDR3 region: CASSPLTGVGVYEQYF. The CDR3 region has the DNA TGTGCCAGCAGCCCCCTGACAGGGGTCGGTGTTTACGAGCAGTACTTC.

This chain links TRBV4-3 with TRBJ1-3; D is unresolved. Per the germline V gene, CDR1 is LGHNA and CDR2 is YSLEER. This CDR3 spans 18 amino acids. V was shortened by 4 bases and J by 0 bases, with 19 bases between the two germline ends. The DNA of the CDR3 is TGCGCCAGCAGCCCCTCGGAGGCAGCGAAGATCTCTGGAAACACCATATATTTT. Its translation is CASSPSEAAKISGNTIYF.

The chain joins TRBV7-3 to TRBJ1-2; possible D gene TRBD1, 6 bases. Germline CDR1 reads SGHTA; CDR2 reads FQGTGA. Trimming removed 2 bases at V and 5 bases at J, with 18 bases between. The CDR3 loop spans 16 amino acids. The CDR3 reads CASSLSGRGAGYGYTF. The DNA for the CDR3 is TGTGCCAGCAGCTTATCGGGACGGGGGGCAGGTTATGGCTACACCTTC.

This chain connects TRBV6-5 to TRBJ1-1, with 7 bases fitting TRBD1. The CDR3 loop spans 14 amino acids. Looked up from germline, CDR1 is MNHEY and CDR2 is SVGAGI. V trimming: 2 bases; J trimming: 2 bases; junction bases outside the gene matches: 2. For the CDR3, the DNA is TGTGCCAGCAGTTACAACAGGGGTAACACTGAAGCTTTCTTT. Translation gives CASSYNRGNTEAFF.

This chain uses TRBV19 with TRBJ1-5; 7 bases map to TRBD1. This CDR3 has 14 amino acids. The junction had 10 bases not matched to a gene; V was cut back by 10 bases and J by 4 bases. CDR1 and CDR2 from the germline V gene are LNHDA and SQIVND (reference sequence). CDR3 in amino acids: CATARRQGNQPQHF. In DNA form, the CDR3 reads TGTGCCACCGCCCGACGACAGGGTAATCAGCCCCAGCATTTT.

This chain links TRBV5-1 with TRBJ2-2; D call uncertain. V was pared by 0 bases and J by 3 bases, with 12 bases between. CDR1 is SGHRS and CDR2 is YFSETQ in the germline V gene. This CDR3 has 16 amino acids. The CDR3 DNA is TGCGCCAGCAGCTTGGTTGTGGGTTCGGACACCGGGGAGCTGTTTTTT. This translates into CASSLVVGSDTGELFF.

This clone was observed once. The chain carries TRBV10-3 and TRBJ2-3; 10 bases match TRBD2. V shed 6 bases, J shed 2 bases, and the junction held 5 bases outside the gene matches. The CDR3 runs to 15 residues. In germline, CDR1 is ENHRY, CDR2 SYGVKD. The chain's CDR3 is CAIRPSGGATDTQYF. CDR3 nucleotide sequence: TGTGCCATCAGACCGAGCGGGGGGGCCACAGATACGCAGTATTTT.

This clone was recorded once. V is TRBV5-1 and J is TRBJ1-2; no clear D. The CDR3 contains 14 residues. CDR1 and CDR2 (germline): SGHRS, YFSETQ. V dropped 0 bases and J dropped 4 bases, with 10 bases sitting between them. The CDR3 spells CASSLGQDVYGYTF. CDR3 nucleotides: TGCGCCAGCAGCTTGGGTCAGGACGTCTATGGCTACACCTTC.

The rearrangement links TRBV11-2 to TRBJ1-4; 7 bases are shared with TRBD1. V lost 5 bases and J lost 5; bases outside the gene matches: 8. The germline gives CDR1 SGHAT, CDR2 FQNNGV. The CDR3 is 15 residues long. The CDR3, as DNA: TGTGCCAGCAGCGGAACCGGGACAGTGAATGAAAAACTGTTTTTT. Its translation is CASSGTGTVNEKLFF. The full variable domain, rest sourced from reference TRBV11-2 and TRBJ1-4, is EAGVAQSPRYKIIEKRQSVAFWCNPISGHATLYWYQQILGQGPKLLIQFQNNGVVDDSQLPKDRFSAERLKGVDSTLKIQPAKLEDSAVYLCASSGTGTVNEKLFFGSGTQLSVL.

With regard to this clone: Because the CDR3's place on the DNA is in doubt, the DNA is left out and the CDR3 is given as listed by TCRdb. The chain carries TRBV12-5 and TRBJ2-5; the listed D gene, TRBD2, was not tested against the DNA. The length of the CDR3 is 13 amino acids, counting both ends. CDR1 is LGHNT and CDR2 is FRNRAP in the germline V gene. The CDR3 here is CASGLGTGYEQYF.

This clone was counted once. The J gene is TRBJ1-2, the V gene TRBV18; no clear D gene. CDR1 is KGHSH, CDR2 LQKENI, per germline. CDR3 length: 18 amino acids. Trimming cost V 3 bases and J 0 bases, with 20 bases left between them. CDR3 nucleotide sequence: TGTGCCAGCTCACCGACATTCGGCCACGAAGGGTCTAACTATGGCTACACCTTC. Translated, it gives CASSPTFGHEGSNYGYTF.